Below are 27 T cell receptor beta chains sequenced from a single sample in a study of blood T cell repertoires in COVID-19. Produced via immunoSEQ multiplex PCR; TCRdb's table is partial and in-frame only. This sample carries more than 200,000 clones, 88% of them seen once, and the ten largest clones take around 1.6%. The sequenced sample consisted of peripheral blood. Source of these receptors: a man aged 65-85 years with acute or convalescent COVID-19.

The chain couples TRBV7-2 to TRBJ2-2, with TRBD2 as a possible D gene (6 bases). The V gene lost 1 base and the J gene lost 4 bases, with 13 bases spanning the gap. This CDR3 contains 16 residues. Per germline, CDR1 SGHTA and CDR2 FQGNSA. The CDR3 loop is CASSLEVRRGTGELFF. CDR3 bases: TGTGCCAGCAGCTTAGAGGTTCGGAGGGGCACCGGGGAGCTGTTTTTT.

The V and J genes are TRBV19 and TRBJ1-1; the D gene is possibly TRBD1 (5 bases). Germline V gene sequence: CDR1 LNHDA, CDR2 SQIVND (reference sequence). The CDR3 covers 13 residues. V was clipped by 7 bases and J by 1 base, with 10 bases between them. DNA for the CDR3: TGTGCCAGTATTGGGGGGGGGAACACTGAAGCTTTCTTT. Translation gives CASIGGGNTEAFF.

V is TRBV28 and J is TRBJ2-2; TRBD1 agrees at 8 bases. This CDR3 spans 13 amino acids. With V trimmed by 8 bases and J by 6 bases, 5 bases remained unmatched. The V gene's germline CDR1 is MDHEN and CDR2 SYDVKM. The CDR3 loop reads CASRIQGAGELFF. The CDR3 DNA is TGTGCCAGCCGTATACAGGGGGCCGGGGAGCTGTTTTTT.

This clone appeared a few times. The chain employs TRBV5-4 and TRBJ2-7; no firm D call. Trimming removed 0 bases from V and 5 bases from J, with 15 bases in between. From germline, CDR1 is SGHNT and CDR2 YYREEE (reference sequence). The CDR3 spans 15 residues. The CDR3 sequence: CASSLAANPRNEQYF. The CDR3, as DNA: TGTGCCAGCAGCTTGGCCGCTAATCCCAGGAACGAGCAGTACTTC.

The J gene is TRBJ1-3, the V gene TRBV19, with D uncertain. The germline V gene has CDR1 LNHDA and CDR2 SQIVND (reference sequence). This CDR3 comprises 15 residues. Trimming left V 2 bases short and J 0 bases short, with 8 bases between. The CDR3 is CASSILTYSGNTIYF. CDR3 nucleotides: TGTGCCAGTAGTATACTGACTTACTCTGGAAACACCATATATTTT. Supplemented by reference TRBV19 and TRBJ1-3, the full variable domain reads DGGITQSPKYLFRKEGQNVTLSCEQNLNHDAMYWYRQDPGQGLRLIYYSQIVNDFQKGDIAEGYSVSREKKESFPLTVTSAQKNPTAFYLCASSILTYSGNTIYFGEGSWLTVV.

The rearrangement joins TRBV19 to TRBJ2-5; weak D call: TRBD1 (5 bases). CDR1 and CDR2 (germline): LNHDA, SQIVND (reference sequence). The CDR3 runs to 13 residues. Trimming took 7 bases from V and 7 from J, leaving 16 bases between them. The CDR3 region is CASKPDSVGTQYF. The CDR3 DNA sequence: TGTGCCAGTAAGCCAGACAGCGTCGGGACCCAGTACTTC.

This rearrangement joins TRBV7-8 to TRBJ2-4; TRBD1 is a possible D gene (6 bases). V lost 5 bases, J lost 4 bases, and 21 bases lay in between. Germline CDR1 reads SGHVS; CDR2 reads FQNEAQ. CDR3 length: 17 residues. DNA for the CDR3: TGTGCCAGCAGCCCACAGGACAGAGCTCGTGCTAAAAACATTCAGTACTTC. The encoded protein is CASSPQDRARAKNIQYF.

The gene calls are TRBV14 and TRBJ2-7; TRBD1 matches 9 bases. Per the germline V gene, CDR1 is SGHDN and CDR2 is FVKESK. V lost 1 base and J lost 2; bases outside the gene matches: 3. This CDR3 has 15 amino acids. The CDR3 DNA sequence: TGTGCCAGCAGCCAAGGGACAGGGGTAACCTACGAGCAGTACTTC. Its protein is CASSQGTGVTYEQYF.

A few counts support this clone. The V call is TRBV11-2, the J call TRBJ2-1; 7 bases fit TRBD1. After removal of 5 bases from V and 1 base from J, the junction contained 5 bases not matched to a gene. CDR1 is SGHAT, CDR2 FQNNGV, per germline. This CDR3 is built from 15 residues. The CDR3 reads CASSRSGQSYNEQFF. DNA for the CDR3: TGTGCCAGCAGCCGGTCGGGACAGTCCTACAATGAGCAGTTCTTC.

J is TRBJ2-7 and V is TRBV5-1; TRBD1 aligns across 9 bases. Germline V gene lookup returns CDR1 SGHRS and CDR2 YFSETQ. The CDR3 spans 15 residues. With V trimmed by 1 base and J by 2 bases, 4 bases remained unmatched. CDR3 nucleotides: TGCGCCAGCAGCTTGAGCACAGGGGGCACCTACGAGCAGTACTTC. Its translation: CASSLSTGGTYEQYF.

This clone was seen a few times. The J gene is TRBJ1-3, the V gene TRBV5-1; D not certain. This CDR3 region has 13 residues. Trimming removed 4 bases at V and 2 bases at J, with 7 bases between. Germline assignment: CDR1 SGHRS and CDR2 YFSETQ. The CDR3 sequence: CASSETTGNTIYF. Written as DNA, the CDR3 is TGCGCCAGCAGCGAGACAACTGGAAACACCATATATTTT.

V is TRBV7-9 and J is TRBJ1-2, with a weak D call TRBD1 (5 bases). This CDR3 region has 14 residues. Germline assignment: CDR1 SEHNR and CDR2 FQNEAQ (reference sequence). Trimming removed 5 bases at V and 4 bases at J, with 14 bases between. The CDR3 DNA is TGTGCCAGCAGCCTGAAGGGGCGGCCCTATGGCTACACCTTC. It specifies CASSLKGRPYGYTF.

The chain employs TRBV7-8 and TRBJ2-7, with 7 positions matching TRBD1. Losses at the gene ends were 4 bases for V and 2 bases for J; bases not matched to a gene: 5. The CDR3 spans 14 residues. Germline V gene data show CDR1 as SGHVS and CDR2 as FQNEAQ. The CDR3 coding sequence is TGTGCCAGCAGCTATACAGGGGCCCCCTACGAGCAGTACTTC. It specifies CASSYTGAPYEQYF.

CDR3 DNA: TGTGCCAGTAGTACTCGAGCTGGAGGCAGTACCTACGAGCAGTACTTC. Its translation is CASSTRAGGSTYEQYF. The V gene is TRBV19, the J gene TRBJ2-7; possible D gene TRBD2, 5 bases. The length of the CDR3 is 16 residues. The V and J ends lost 4 bases and 2 bases respectively, with 18 bases between them. The germline gives CDR1 LNHDA, CDR2 SQIVND (reference sequence).

DNA for the CDR3: TGTGCCAGTAGTATGGGACCGGCGGGAATGGACTATGGCTACACCTTC. Translation: CASSMGPAGMDYGYTF. The gene calls are TRBV19 and TRBJ1-2, with D perhaps matching TRBD1 (5 bases). The CDR3 covers 16 residues. Trimming pared 3 bases from V and 3 bases from J, leaving 17 bases between. The germline V gene has CDR1 LNHDA and CDR2 SQIVND (reference sequence).

The J gene is TRBJ2-3, the V gene TRBV6-5; 10 nucleotides align to TRBD1. Trimming took 2 bases from V and 2 from J; bases not matched to a gene: 1. The CDR3 has 15 amino acids. Germline V gives CDR1 MNHEY, CDR2 SVGAGI. CDR3 sequence reads: CASSYGQGVTDTQYF. The DNA of the CDR3 is TGTGCCAGCAGTTACGGACAGGGGGTCACAGATACGCAGTATTTT.

V is TRBV2 and J is TRBJ1-6, with unresolved D. Germline loops: CDR1 SNHLY, CDR2 FYNNEI. V was cut by 3 bases and J by 3 bases, with 6 bases left in between. This CDR3 spans 14 amino acids. The CDR3, as DNA: TGTGCCAGCAGTGATCAACTCTATAATTCACCCCTCCACTTT. Protein sequence: CASSDQLYNSPLHF.

The rearrangement uses TRBV10-3 and TRBJ2-3; tentatively, D is TRBD2 (5 bases). CDR3 length: 14 residues. In germline, CDR1 is ENHRY, CDR2 SYGVKD. V shed 8 bases and J shed 6 bases, with 18 bases lying between them. This CDR3 reads CAILADGKSDTQYF. Written as DNA, the CDR3 is TGTGCCATCCTCGCGGACGGGAAATCGGATACGCAGTATTTT.

V is TRBV6-2 or TRBV6-3 and J is TRBJ2-1; 7 bases fit TRBD2. Looked up from germline, CDR1 is MNHEY and CDR2 is SVGEGT. This CDR3 is 17 amino acids long. V shed 0 bases, J shed 0 bases, and the junction held 5 bases outside the gene matches. As DNA, the CDR3 is TGTGCCAGCAGTTACTCAGGGCTAGCGGTCTCCTACAATGAGCAGTTCTTC. It codes for CASSYSGLAVSYNEQFF.

This clone was observed a few times. This chain connects TRBV7-3 to TRBJ1-6; 7 bases fit TRBD1. This CDR3 spans 14 amino acids. Germline V gene data show CDR1 as SGHTA and CDR2 as FQGTGA. Trimming at V came to 5 bases and at J to 6 bases, leaving 4 bases not matched to a gene. In DNA, the CDR3 is TGTGCCAGCAGCCTAGAGGGGGCTAATTCACCCCTCCACTTT. It encodes CASSLEGANSPLHF. Looking up the rest from reference TRBV7-3 and TRBJ1-6 gives the full variable domain: GAGVSQTPSNKVTEKGKYVELRCDPISGHTALYWYRQSLGQGPEFLIYFQGTGAADDSGLPNDRFFAVRPEGSVSTLKIQRTERGDSAVYLCASSLEGANSPLHFGNGTRLTVT.

The rearrangement joins TRBV18 to TRBJ1-3, with 7 bases aligning to TRBD1. V lost 2 bases to trimming and J lost 0 bases; unmatched junction nucleotides: 4. The CDR3 loop spans 16 amino acids. The germline V gene has CDR1 KGHSH and CDR2 LQKENI. CDR3 nucleotides: TGTGCCAGCTCACCAAAGACAGGGAACTCTGGAAACACCATATATTTT. Translation gives CASSPKTGNSGNTIYF.

The rearrangement links TRBV5-1 to TRBJ2-1; D is possibly TRBD2 (6 bases). V shed 0 bases and J shed 8 bases, with 12 bases lying between them. Germline V gives CDR1 SGHRS, CDR2 YFSETQ. The CDR3 spans 14 residues. The CDR3 sequence is CASSLAAASDEQFF. CDR3 nucleotides: TGCGCCAGCAGCTTGGCCGCGGCTAGCGATGAGCAGTTCTTC.

V is TRBV27 and J is TRBJ1-2; no clear D. CDR1 is MNHEY, CDR2 SMNVEV, per germline (reference sequence). The V gene lost 10 bases and the J gene lost 4 bases, with 19 bases spanning the gap. This CDR3 has 14 residues. The DNA for the CDR3 is TGTGCCACCAGGTCTCGCGGGAACGGCTATGGCTACACCTTC. Amino acids: CATRSRGNGYGYTF.

The chain is built from TRBV7-6 and TRBJ2-3; weak D call: TRBD2 (5 bases). CDR3 length: 15 amino acids. V lost 0 bases and J 3 bases, leaving 10 bases between the germline ends. CDR1 and CDR2 (germline): SGHVS, FNYEAQ. The CDR3 bases are TGTGCCAGCAGCTTAGCGCCTAGCTTTACAGATACGCAGTATTTT. It encodes CASSLAPSFTDTQYF.

The chain recombines TRBV21-1 with TRBJ1-2; the table assigns TRBD1, which was not confirmed against the DNA. TRBV21-1 is a known pseudogene. The CDR3 is 13 residues long. CDR3 sequence reads: CASSLGAALTNTF. CDR3 DNA sequence: TGTGCCAGCAGCTTGGGGGCCGCACTAACCAACACCTTC.

The rearrangement uses TRBV20-1 and TRBJ2-2; TRBD1 matches 8 bases. After removal of 3 bases from V and 2 bases from J, the junction contained 5 bases not matched to a gene. Germline V gene sequence: CDR1 DFQATT, CDR2 SNEGSKA (reference sequence). The CDR3 is 15 residues long. The CDR3 sequence is CSASRTGRNTGELFF. The CDR3 coding sequence is TGCAGTGCTAGTCGGACAGGGCGTAACACCGGGGAGCTGTTTTTT.

This chain uses TRBV3-1 (or the pseudogene TRBV3-2) with TRBJ2-3; 8 positions match TRBD2. The junction had 6 bases not matched to a gene; V was cut back by 0 bases and J by 4 bases. Germline V gives CDR1 LGHDT, CDR2 YNNKEL (reference sequence). The CDR3 totals 16 residues. The CDR3 nucleotides read TGTGCCAGCAGCCAAGATCCAGCGGGAGTCCCAGATACGCAGTATTTT. It is translated as CASSQDPAGVPDTQYF.